Below, 25 T cell receptor beta chains from the same sample are listed, as sequenced in a study of shared clonotypes between healthy human individuals. Sequencing was performed with immunoSEQ multiplex PCR; in TCRdb, only in-frame clones are kept and a portion is missing. In the table there are under 1,100,000 clones, around 76% of which are singletons. The sample was memory CD4+ T cells sorted from blood. This sample's subset: CD45RA-negative fraction. The receptors stem from a man younger than 35 in good health.

In regard to this clone: This likely reflects a read error, since a far larger clone is one base away. Other DNA sequences in this sample translate to the same CDR3. This chain links TRBV9 with TRBJ1-4; D ambiguous. V was pared by 0 bases and J by 6 bases, with 12 bases between. Germline lookup yields CDR1 SGDLS and CDR2 YYNGEE. This CDR3 has 15 amino acids. The CDR3 is CASSVGDEFYEKLFF. CDR3 bases: TGTGCCAGCAGCGTAGGTGATGAGTTCTATGAAAAACTGTTTTTT.

The chain recombines TRBV28 with TRBJ2-4, with no clear D. CDR1 MDHEN and CDR2 SYDVKM come from the germline V gene. Trimming removed 4 bases at V and 1 base at J, with 11 bases between. The length of the CDR3 is 15 residues. CDR3 in DNA: TGTGCCAGCAGTTCCGAAGGGATTGCCAAAAACATTCAGTACTTC. It specifies CASSSEGIAKNIQYF.

The rearrangement uses TRBV5-6 and TRBJ1-6; TRBD1 might be the D (5 bases). The CDR3 extends over 15 amino acids. Per the germline V gene, CDR1 is SGHDT and CDR2 is YYEEEE. V gave up 2 bases and J gave up 3 bases, with 9 bases separating them. CDR3 region: CASSLQAFYNSPLHF. The CDR3 DNA reads TGTGCCAGCAGCTTACAGGCCTTCTATAATTCACCCCTCCACTTT.

J is TRBJ2-2 and V is TRBV5-1; 11 bases match TRBD1. This CDR3 region has 16 residues. Germline assignment: CDR1 SGHRS and CDR2 YFSETQ. Trimming took 4 bases from V and 5 from J; bases not matched to a gene: 7. The CDR3 bases are TGCGCCAGCAGCCTCCGGACAGGGGGCGCGACCGGGGAGCTGTTTTTT. Protein sequence: CASSLRTGGATGELFF.

V and J are TRBV5-5 and TRBJ2-1, with D unclear. The V gene's germline CDR1 is SGHKS and CDR2 YYEKEE (reference sequence). The V and J ends lost 4 bases and 12 bases respectively, with 11 bases between them. The CDR3 sequence is 11 residues long. The CDR3 sequence is CASSAVWGQFF. As DNA, the CDR3 is TGTGCCAGCAGCGCCGTATGGGGGCAGTTCTTC.

The CDR3 sequence is CASSLKQGTEQYF. The DNA for the CDR3 is TGTGCCAGCAGCCTAAAACAAGGGACGGAACAGTACTTC. The chain joins TRBV7-6 to TRBJ2-7; D may correspond to TRBD1 or TRBD2 (5 bases each). CDR3 length equals 13 residues. The germline V and J ends were trimmed by 5 bases and 10 bases, with 18 bases remaining between them. Germline-derived CDR1 and CDR2 are SGHVS and FNYEAQ.

In regard to this clone: This is likely an artifact of a read error, given a far larger clone one base away. The same CDR3 also results from other DNA sequences found in this sample. The gene calls are TRBV5-1 and TRBJ2-7; no reliable D call. Looked up from germline, CDR1 is SGHRS and CDR2 is YFSETQ. Deletions cut 0 bases from V and 3 bases from J, with 1 base between. CDR3 length: 11 residues. The CDR3 DNA reads TGCGCCAGCAGCTTGGGCTACGAGCAGTACTTC. Translated, it gives CASSLGYEQYF.

V gene TRBV2 combines with J gene TRBJ1-6; D remains unclear. CDR3 length equals 15 residues. Per germline, CDR1 SNHLY and CDR2 FYNNEI. V shed 2 bases and J shed 3 bases, with 8 bases lying between them. CDR3 in DNA: TGTGCCAGCAGTGAAAACAGCCTCTATAATTCACCCCTCCACTTT. The encoded protein is CASSENSLYNSPLHF.

The chain combines TRBV28 with TRBJ1-1; D may be TRBD1 (5 bases). Germline V CDR1 and CDR2: MDHEN, SYDVKM. The V gene lost 6 bases and the J gene lost 4 bases, with 15 bases spanning the gap. CDR3 length equals 14 residues. The CDR3 spells CASRGDPRGTEAFF. For the CDR3, the DNA is TGTGCCAGCAGGGGGGACCCACGCGGCACTGAAGCTTTCTTT. Complete variable domain (other parts from reference TRBV28 and TRBJ1-1): DVKVTQSSRYLVKRTGEKVFLECVQDMDHENMFWYRQDPGLGLRLIYFSYDVKMKEKGDIPEGYSVSREKKERFSLILESASTNQTSMYLCASRGDPRGTEAFFGQGTRLTVV.

As to this clone: The junction and the germline gene differ at one end; a read error may be behind it. This sample includes further DNA sequences coding for the same CDR3. J is TRBJ2-3 and V is TRBV7-7, with a weak D call TRBD2 (5 bases). The CDR3 is 13 amino acids. Germline CDR1 SSHAT, CDR2 FNYEAQ (reference sequence). This chain's CDR3 is CASSSGGTDTQYF. CDR3 sequence (DNA): TGTGCTAGCAGCTCCGGGGGCACAGATACGCAGTATTTT.

Ten or more counts support this clone. V is TRBV7-9 and J is TRBJ2-7; possibly TRBD2 for D (6 bases). Looked up from germline, CDR1 is SEHNR and CDR2 is FQNEAQ (reference sequence). Trimming cost V 2 bases and J 0 bases, with 17 bases left between them. The CDR3 extends over 17 amino acids. CDR3 sequence reads: CASSLSGRGLVSYEQYF. The CDR3 coding sequence is TGTGCCAGCAGCTTATCCGGGCGGGGCCTTGTCTCCTACGAGCAGTACTTC.

The chain employs TRBV11-1 and TRBJ2-5, with no clear D. CDR1 SGHAT and CDR2 FQDESV come from the germline V gene (reference sequence). Trimming cost V 1 base and J 5 bases, with 5 bases left between them. This CDR3 region has 12 residues. DNA of the CDR3: TGTGCCAGCAGCTTAGTGAGGGAGACCCAGTACTTC. Encoded protein: CASSLVRETQYF.

Notes on this clone: Other DNA sequences in this specimen translate into the identical CDR3. The V call is TRBV18, the J call TRBJ2-3, with D hard to call. The CDR3 runs to 11 residues. V lost 2 bases, J lost 4 bases, and 1 base lay in between. Germline loops: CDR1 KGHSH, CDR2 LQKENI. CDR3 coding DNA: TGTGCCAGCTCACCATCAGATACGCAGTATTTT. Translation gives CASSPSDTQYF.

About this clone: Other DNA variants within this sample encode the same CDR3. V is TRBV5-1 and J is TRBJ2-7, with TRBD1 matching 10 bases. After removal of 4 bases from V and 2 bases from J, the junction contained 6 bases not matched to a gene. Germline V gene sequence: CDR1 SGHRS, CDR2 YFSETQ. This CDR3 has 15 amino acids. CDR3 sequence reads: CASSLGQGLTYEQYF. CDR3 in DNA: TGCGCCAGCAGCCTGGGACAGGGGCTTACCTACGAGCAGTACTTC.

The rearrangement uses TRBV11-2 and TRBJ2-5; 10 nucleotides line up with TRBD2. This CDR3 comprises 15 residues. With 5 bases clipped from V and 2 bases from J, the junction kept 5 bases outside the gene matches. Germline CDR1 SGHAT, CDR2 FQNNGV. CDR3 in DNA: TGTGCCAGCAGCGTCGGACTAGCGGATCAAGAGACCCAGTACTTC. Translated: CASSVGLADQETQYF.

This chain links TRBV30 with TRBJ2-3, with D possibly matching TRBD2 (5 bases). Germline V gives CDR1 GTSNPN, CDR2 SVGIG (reference sequence). V lost 0 bases, J lost 4 bases, and 11 bases lay in between. CDR3 length: 14 amino acids. In DNA, the CDR3 is TGTGCCTGGAGTGTACTCGGGAATCCAGATACGCAGTATTTT. It yields the protein CAWSVLGNPDTQYF. Drawing the rest from reference TRBV30 and TRBJ2-3, the complete variable domain is SQTIHQWPATLVQPVGSPLSLECTVEGTSNPNLYWYRQAAGRGLQLLFYSVGIGQISSEVPQNLSASRPQDRQFILSSKKLLLSDSGFYLCAWSVLGNPDTQYFGPGTRLTVL.

V gene TRBV15 combines with J gene TRBJ1-5, with 7 bases fitting TRBD1. The junction had 4 bases not matched to a gene; V was cut back by 5 bases and J by 9 bases. The CDR3 totals 12 residues. The germline V gene encodes CDR1 LNHNV and CDR2 YYDKDF (reference sequence). The CDR3 DNA follows: TGTGCCACCAGCGACAGGGAACGGCCCCAGCATTTT. Protein: CATSDRERPQHF. Full variable domain (missing parts from reference TRBV15 and TRBJ1-5): DAMVIQNPRYQVTQFGKPVTLSCSQTLNHNVMYWYQQKSSQAPKLLFHYYDKDFNNEADTPDNFQSRRPNTSFCFLDIRSPGLGDTAMYLCATSDRERPQHFGDGTRLSIL.

This chain links TRBV19 with TRBJ1-5, with D possibly matching TRBD1 (5 bases). V was pared by 5 bases and J by 4 bases, with 9 bases between. This CDR3 spans 13 amino acids. In germline, CDR1 is LNHDA, CDR2 SQIVND (reference sequence). The CDR3 nucleotides are TGTGCCAGTAGTGCGGGGGGGAATCAGCCCCAGCATTTT. Protein: CASSAGGNQPQHF.

In its sample, this clone was seen once. The rearrangement uses TRBV9 and TRBJ2-7, with a possible D match to TRBD1 (6 bases). The V gene's germline CDR1 is SGDLS and CDR2 YYNGEE. V gave up 3 bases and J gave up 6 bases, with 13 bases separating them. This CDR3 is built from 13 residues. CDR3 in amino acids: CASSGSQGSEQYF. DNA of the CDR3: TGTGCCAGCAGCGGGTCACAGGGAAGCGAGCAGTACTTC. Combining the CDR3 with reference TRBV9 and TRBJ2-7 gives the whole variable domain DSGVTQTPKHLITATGQRVTLRCSPRSGDLSVYWYQQSLDQGLQFLIQYYNGEERAKGNILERFSAQQFPDLHSELNLSSLELGDSALYFCASSGSQGSEQYFGPGTRLTVT.

The chain has TRBV5-1 and TRBJ2-5, with a possible D match to TRBD1 (5 bases). Deletions cut 0 bases from V and 1 base from J, with 10 bases between. This CDR3 region has 15 residues. CDR1 and CDR2 (germline): SGHRS, YFSETQ. The CDR3 sequence is CASSLARARQETQYF. In nucleotides, the CDR3 is TGCGCCAGCAGCTTGGCCAGGGCCCGCCAAGAGACCCAGTACTTC.

The V gene is TRBV30, the J gene TRBJ2-5; D might be TRBD2 (7 bases). The CDR3 is 16 residues long. Germline CDR1 and CDR2: GTSNPN and SVGIG (reference sequence). V lost 4 bases and J 2 bases, leaving 20 bases between the germline ends. The CDR3 here is CAWTRRGRGAQETQYF. CDR3 nucleotide sequence: TGTGCCTGGACCAGACGAGGACGGGGGGCTCAAGAGACCCAGTACTTC. The complete variable domain, with remaining parts taken from reference TRBV30 and TRBJ2-5, reads SQTIHQWPATLVQPVGSPLSLECTVEGTSNPNLYWYRQAAGRGLQLLFYSVGIGQISSEVPQNLSASRPQDRQFILSSKKLLLSDSGFYLCAWTRRGRGAQETQYFGPGTRLLVL.

As for this clone: Other nucleotide sequences in the sample specify the same CDR3. The V and J genes are TRBV9 and TRBJ2-7; no clear D gene. CDR1 is SGDLS, CDR2 YYNGEE, per germline. This CDR3 region has 14 residues. V lost 0 bases and J 0 bases, leaving 7 bases between the germline ends. The CDR3 nucleotides read TGTGCCAGCAGCGTAGTGGCCAACTCCTACGAGCAGTACTTC. It yields the protein CASSVVANSYEQYF.

J is TRBJ1-2 and V is TRBV5-1; TRBD1 matches 7 bases. CDR3 length equals 14 residues. Per germline, CDR1 SGHRS and CDR2 YFSETQ. V shed 3 bases and J 4 bases; nucleotides not matched to a gene: 6. The CDR3 region has the DNA TGCGCCAGCAGCTACGGACAGGCGACCTATGGCTACACCTTC. It is translated as CASSYGQATYGYTF.

A remark on this clone: This sample includes further DNA sequences coding for the same CDR3. The chain employs TRBV2 and TRBJ1-1, with D possibly TRBD1 on 5 matching bases. The germline V and J ends were trimmed by 6 bases and 1 base, with 9 bases remaining between them. Germline V lookup: CDR1 SNHLY, CDR2 FYNNEI. The CDR3 length is 13 residues. The CDR3: CASSRGANTEAFF. DNA of the CDR3: TGTGCCAGCAGCCGAGGGGCGAACACTGAAGCTTTCTTT.

With respect to this clone: Different DNA sequences within this sample yield the same CDR3. The chain links TRBV6-1 to TRBJ2-6, with D possibly TRBD2 on 6 matching bases. This CDR3 has 15 residues. V lost 3 bases to trimming and J lost 2 bases, with 8 bases between them. The germline gives CDR1 MNHNS, CDR2 SASEGT. The CDR3 sequence: CASSEGGAGANVLTF. As DNA, the CDR3 is TGTGCCAGCAGTGAGGGAGGAGCTGGGGCCAACGTCCTGACTTTC.